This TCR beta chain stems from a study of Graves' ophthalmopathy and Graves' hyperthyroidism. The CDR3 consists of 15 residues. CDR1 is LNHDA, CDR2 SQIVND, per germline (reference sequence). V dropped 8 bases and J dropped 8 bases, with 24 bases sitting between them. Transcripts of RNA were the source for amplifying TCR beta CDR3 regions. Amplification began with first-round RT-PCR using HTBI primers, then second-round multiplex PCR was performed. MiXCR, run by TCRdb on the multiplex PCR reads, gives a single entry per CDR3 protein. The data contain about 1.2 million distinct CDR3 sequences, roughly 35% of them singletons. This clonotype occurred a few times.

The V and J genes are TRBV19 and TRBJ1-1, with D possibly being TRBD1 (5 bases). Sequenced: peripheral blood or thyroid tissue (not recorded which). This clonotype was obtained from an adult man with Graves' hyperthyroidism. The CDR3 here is CASYPSGTLRPEAFF. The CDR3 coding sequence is TGTGCCAGTTATCCTTCCGGGACCCTCCGACCGGAAGCTTTCTTT. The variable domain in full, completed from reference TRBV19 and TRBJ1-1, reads DGGITQSPKYLFRKEGQNVTLSCEQNLNHDAMYWYRQDPGQGLRLIYYSQIVNDFQKGDIAEGYSVSREKKESFPLTVTSAQKNPTAFYLCASYPSGTLRPEAFFGQGTRLTVV.